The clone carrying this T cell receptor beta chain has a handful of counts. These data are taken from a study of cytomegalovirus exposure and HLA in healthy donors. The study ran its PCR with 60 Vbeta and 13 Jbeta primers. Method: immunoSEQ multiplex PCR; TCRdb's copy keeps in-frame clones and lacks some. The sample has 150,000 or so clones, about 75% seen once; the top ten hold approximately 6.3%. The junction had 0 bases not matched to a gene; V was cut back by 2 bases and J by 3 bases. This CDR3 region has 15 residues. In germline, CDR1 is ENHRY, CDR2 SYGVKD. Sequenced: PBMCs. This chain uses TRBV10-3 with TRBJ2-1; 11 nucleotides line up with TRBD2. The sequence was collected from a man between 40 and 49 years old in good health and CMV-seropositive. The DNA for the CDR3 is TGTGCCATCAGTGAGACTAGCGGGGGCTACAATGAGCAGTTCTTC. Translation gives CAISETSGGYNEQFF.